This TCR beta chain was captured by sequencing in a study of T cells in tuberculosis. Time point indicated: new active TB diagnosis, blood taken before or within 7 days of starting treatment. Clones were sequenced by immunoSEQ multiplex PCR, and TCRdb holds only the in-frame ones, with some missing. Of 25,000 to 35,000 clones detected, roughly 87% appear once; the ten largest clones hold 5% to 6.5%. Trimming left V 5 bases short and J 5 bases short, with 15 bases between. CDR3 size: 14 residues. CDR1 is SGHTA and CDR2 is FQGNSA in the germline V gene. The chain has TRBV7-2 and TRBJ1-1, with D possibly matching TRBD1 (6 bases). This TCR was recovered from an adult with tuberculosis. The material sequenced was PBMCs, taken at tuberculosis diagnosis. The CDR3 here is CASSGTTRVTEAFF. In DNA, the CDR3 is TGTGCCAGCAGCGGGACAACCCGGGTAACTGAAGCTTTCTTT.